The clone carrying this TCR beta chain has only one observation. What it binds is not known. V was pared by 8 bases and J by 5 bases, with 6 bases of the junction left unmatched. Germline lookup yields CDR1 LNHDA and CDR2 SQIVND (reference sequence). This CDR3 is built from 14 residues. Sequencing was performed with immunoSEQ multiplex PCR; in TCRdb, only in-frame clones are kept and a portion is missing. The sample carries around 130,000 clones, approximately 85% recorded once. The sample is drawn from a study of T cell responses to AZD1222 COVID-19 vaccine. Study-wide points: Repertoire sampling happened only post peak T cell response.

Sequenced material: peripheral blood, taken on day 0 of AZD1222 vaccination. V is TRBV19 and J is TRBJ2-2, with 9 bases that match TRBD1. This sequence originates from an adult in good health. CDR3 loop: CASYDRGATGELFF. The CDR3 coding sequence is TGTGCCAGTTATGACAGGGGGGCAACCGGGGAGCTGTTTTTT.